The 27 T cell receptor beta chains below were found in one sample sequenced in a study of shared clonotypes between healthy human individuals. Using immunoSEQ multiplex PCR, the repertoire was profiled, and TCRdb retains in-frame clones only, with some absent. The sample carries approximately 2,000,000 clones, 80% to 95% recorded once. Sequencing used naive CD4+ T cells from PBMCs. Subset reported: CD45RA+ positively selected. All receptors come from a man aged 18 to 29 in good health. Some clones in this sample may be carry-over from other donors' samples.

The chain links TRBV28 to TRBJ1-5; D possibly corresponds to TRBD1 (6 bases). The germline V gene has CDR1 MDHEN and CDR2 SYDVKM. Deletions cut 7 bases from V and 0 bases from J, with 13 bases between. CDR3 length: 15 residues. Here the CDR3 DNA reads TGTGCCAGCACCCCGTGGGGGGCTAGCAATCAGCCCCAGCATTTT. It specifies CASTPWGASNQPQHF.

The chain's CDR3 is CASSPRGTSGEQETQYF. The CDR3 region has the DNA TGTGCCAGCAGCCCCCGAGGGACTAGCGGGGAACAAGAGACCCAGTACTTC. This rearrangement joins TRBV7-2 to TRBJ2-5; 13 bases are shared with TRBD2. This CDR3 has 17 residues. In germline, CDR1 is SGHTA, CDR2 FQGNSA. The V gene end was trimmed by 5 bases and the J gene end by 2 bases; junction bases not matched to a gene: 8.

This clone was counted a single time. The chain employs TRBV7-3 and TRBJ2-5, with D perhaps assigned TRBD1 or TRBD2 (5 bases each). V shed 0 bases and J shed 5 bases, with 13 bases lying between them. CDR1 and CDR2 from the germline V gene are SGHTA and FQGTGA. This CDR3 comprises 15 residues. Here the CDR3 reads CASSLTGTGMETQYF. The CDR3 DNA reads TGTGCCAGCAGCTTAACCGGGACGGGAATGGAGACCCAGTACTTC.

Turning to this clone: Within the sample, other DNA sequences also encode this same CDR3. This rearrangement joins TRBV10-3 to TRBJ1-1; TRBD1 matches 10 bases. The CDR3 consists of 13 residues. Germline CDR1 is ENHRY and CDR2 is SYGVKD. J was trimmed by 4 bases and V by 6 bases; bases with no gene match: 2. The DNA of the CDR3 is TGTGCCATCAGAGGGACAGGGGTCACTGAAGCTTTCTTT. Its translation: CAIRGTGVTEAFF.

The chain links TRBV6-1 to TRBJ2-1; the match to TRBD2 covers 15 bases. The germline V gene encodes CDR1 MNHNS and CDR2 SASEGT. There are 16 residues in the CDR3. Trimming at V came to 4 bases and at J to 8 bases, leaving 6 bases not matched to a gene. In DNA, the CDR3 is TGTGCCAGCAGTGGCACCGGGACTAGCGGGAGGTATGAGCAGTTCTTC. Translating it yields CASSGTGTSGRYEQFF.

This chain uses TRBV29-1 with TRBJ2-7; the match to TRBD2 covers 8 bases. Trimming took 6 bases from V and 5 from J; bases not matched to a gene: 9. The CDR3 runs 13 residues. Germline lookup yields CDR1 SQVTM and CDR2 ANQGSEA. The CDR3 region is CSVQVRAGDEQYF. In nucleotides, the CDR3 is TGCAGCGTCCAAGTACGAGCGGGAGACGAGCAGTACTTC.

The CDR3 loop reads CASSLSGGAGKETQYF. CDR3 coding DNA: TGTGCCAGCAGCCTCTCGGGCGGGGCTGGAAAAGAGACCCAGTACTTC. The chain couples TRBV7-9 to TRBJ2-5, with D possibly matching TRBD2 (6 bases). Looked up from germline, CDR1 is SEHNR and CDR2 is FQNEAQ (reference sequence). Trimming left V 5 bases short and J 3 bases short, with 19 bases between. The CDR3 extends over 16 amino acids.

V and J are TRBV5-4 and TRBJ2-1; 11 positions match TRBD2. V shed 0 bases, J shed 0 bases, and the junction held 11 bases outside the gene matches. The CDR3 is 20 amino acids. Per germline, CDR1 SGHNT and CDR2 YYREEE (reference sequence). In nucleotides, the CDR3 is TGTGCCAGCAGCTTGGTTTTATCGCTAGCGGGAGGAGGCTCCTACAATGAGCAGTTCTTC. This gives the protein CASSLVLSLAGGGSYNEQFF.

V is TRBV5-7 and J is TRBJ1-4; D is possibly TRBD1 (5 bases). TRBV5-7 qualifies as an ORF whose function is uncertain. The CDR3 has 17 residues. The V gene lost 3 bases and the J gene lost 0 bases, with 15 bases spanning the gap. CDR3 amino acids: CASSWSGTLPTNEKLFF. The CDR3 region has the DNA TGTGCCAGCAGCTGGTCAGGGACCCTCCCAACTAATGAAAAACTGTTTTTT.

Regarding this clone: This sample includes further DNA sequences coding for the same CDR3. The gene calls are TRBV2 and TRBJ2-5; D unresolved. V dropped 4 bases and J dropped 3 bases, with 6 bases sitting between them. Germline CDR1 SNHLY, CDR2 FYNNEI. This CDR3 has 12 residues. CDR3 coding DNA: TGTGCCAGCAGTGTCACGGAAGAGACCCAGTACTTC. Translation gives CASSVTEETQYF.

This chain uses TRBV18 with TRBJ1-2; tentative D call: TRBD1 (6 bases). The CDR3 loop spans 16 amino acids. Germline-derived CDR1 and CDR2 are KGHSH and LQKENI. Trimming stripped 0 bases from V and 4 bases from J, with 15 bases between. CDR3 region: CASSPPNRVSVYGYTF. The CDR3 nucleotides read TGTGCCAGCTCACCACCCAACAGGGTATCGGTCTATGGCTACACCTTC. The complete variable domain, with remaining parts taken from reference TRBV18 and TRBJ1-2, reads NAGVMQNPRHLVRRRGQEARLRCSPMKGHSHVYWYRQLPEEGLKFMVYLQKENIIDESGMPKERFSAEFPKEGPSILRIQQVVRGDSAAYFCASSPPNRVSVYGYTFGSGTRLTVV.

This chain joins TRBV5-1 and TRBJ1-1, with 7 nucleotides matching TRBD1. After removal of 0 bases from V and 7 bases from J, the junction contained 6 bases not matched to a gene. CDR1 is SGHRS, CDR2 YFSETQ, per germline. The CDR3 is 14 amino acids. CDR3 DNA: TGCGCCAGCAGCTTGGCGCAGGGGGTCGGTGAAGCTTTCTTT. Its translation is CASSLAQGVGEAFF.

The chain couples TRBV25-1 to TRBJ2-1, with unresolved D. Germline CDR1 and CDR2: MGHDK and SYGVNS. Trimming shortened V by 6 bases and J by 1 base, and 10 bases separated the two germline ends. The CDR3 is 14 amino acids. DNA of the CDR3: TGTGCCAGCAGGGGAATAGGATCCTACAATGAGCAGTTCTTC. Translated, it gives CASRGIGSYNEQFF.

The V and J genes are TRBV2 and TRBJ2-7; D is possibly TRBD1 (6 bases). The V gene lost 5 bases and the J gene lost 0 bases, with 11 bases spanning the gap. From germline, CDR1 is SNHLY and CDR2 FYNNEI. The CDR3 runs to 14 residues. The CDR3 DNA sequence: TGTGCCAGCAGTCCTACAGGGCTCTCCTACGAGCAGTACTTC. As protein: CASSPTGLSYEQYF.

The CDR3 spells CASSLAGGTGGFQYF. CDR3 in DNA: TGCGCCAGCAGCTTGGCTGGTGGGACAGGGGGCTTTCAGTACTTC. The rearrangement links TRBV5-1 to TRBJ2-4; 12 positions match TRBD1. The CDR3 is 15 residues long. Germline V gene data show CDR1 as SGHRS and CDR2 as YFSETQ. J gave up 11 bases and V 0 bases, and 6 bases lay outside the gene matches.

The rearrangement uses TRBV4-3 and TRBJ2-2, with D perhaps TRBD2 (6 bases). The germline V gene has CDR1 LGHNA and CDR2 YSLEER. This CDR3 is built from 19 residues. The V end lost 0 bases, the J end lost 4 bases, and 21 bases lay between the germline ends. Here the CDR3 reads CASSQDPQPGERSTGELFF. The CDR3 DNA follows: TGCGCCAGCAGCCAAGACCCTCAGCCGGGAGAGAGATCCACCGGGGAGCTGTTTTTT.

The CDR3 reads CASSVSSASSYNEQFF. CDR3 DNA sequence: TGTGCCAGCAGCGTTTCTAGCGCGAGCTCCTACAATGAGCAGTTCTTC. The chain has TRBV25-1 and TRBJ2-1, with TRBD2 as a possible D gene (6 bases). This CDR3 is built from 16 residues. CDR1 and CDR2 (germline): MGHDK, SYGVNS. V lost 6 bases to trimming and J lost 0 bases, with 15 bases between them.

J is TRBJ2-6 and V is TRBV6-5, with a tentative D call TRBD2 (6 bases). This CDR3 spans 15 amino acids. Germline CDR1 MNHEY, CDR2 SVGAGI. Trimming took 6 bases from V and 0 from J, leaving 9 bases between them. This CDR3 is CASRSGGSGANVLTF. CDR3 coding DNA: TGTGCCAGCAGATCCGGGGGCTCTGGGGCCAACGTCCTGACTTTC.

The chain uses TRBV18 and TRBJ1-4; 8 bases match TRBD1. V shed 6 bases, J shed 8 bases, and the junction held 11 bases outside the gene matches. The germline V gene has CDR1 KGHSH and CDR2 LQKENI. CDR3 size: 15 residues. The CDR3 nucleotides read TGTGCCAGCTCTTACACCGACAGGGGTCGGGAAAAACTGTTTTTT. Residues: CASSYTDRGREKLFF.

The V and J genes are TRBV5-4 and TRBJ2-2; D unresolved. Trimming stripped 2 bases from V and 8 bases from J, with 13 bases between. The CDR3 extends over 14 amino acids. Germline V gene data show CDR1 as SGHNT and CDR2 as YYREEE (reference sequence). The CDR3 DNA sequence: TGTGCCAGCAGCTTATCGACGCCCCGGGGGGAGCTGTTTTTT. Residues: CASSLSTPRGELFF. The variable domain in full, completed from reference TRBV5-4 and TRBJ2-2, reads ETGVTQSPTHLIKTRGQQVTLRCSSQSGHNTVSWYQQALGQGPQFIFQYYREEENGRGNFPPRFSGLQFPNYSSELNVNALELDDSALYLCASSLSTPRGELFFGEGSRLTVL.

CDR3 in amino acids: CASSSTSLNTEAFF. Written as DNA, the CDR3 is TGTGCCAGCAGTTCCACGAGCCTAAACACTGAAGCTTTCTTT. The chain joins TRBV28 to TRBJ1-1; D unresolved. Deletions cut 4 bases from V and 2 bases from J, with 11 bases between. This CDR3 has 14 residues. CDR1 and CDR2 from the germline V gene are MDHEN and SYDVKM.

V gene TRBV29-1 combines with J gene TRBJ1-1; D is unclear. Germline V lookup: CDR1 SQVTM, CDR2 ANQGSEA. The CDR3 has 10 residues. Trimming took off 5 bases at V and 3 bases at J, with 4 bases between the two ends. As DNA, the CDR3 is TGCAGCGTTCACTACACTGAAGCTTTCTTT. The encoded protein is CSVHYTEAFF.

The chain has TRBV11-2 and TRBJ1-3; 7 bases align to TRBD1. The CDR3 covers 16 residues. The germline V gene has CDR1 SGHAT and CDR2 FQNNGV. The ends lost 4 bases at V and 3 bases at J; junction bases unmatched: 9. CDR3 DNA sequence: TGTGCCAGCAGCTACAGAACAGGGGTCCGTGGAAACACCATATATTTT. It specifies CASSYRTGVRGNTIYF. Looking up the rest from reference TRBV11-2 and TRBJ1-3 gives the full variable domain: EAGVAQSPRYKIIEKRQSVAFWCNPISGHATLYWYQQILGQGPKLLIQFQNNGVVDDSQLPKDRFSAERLKGVDSTLKIQPAKLEDSAVYLCASSYRTGVRGNTIYFGEGSWLTVV.

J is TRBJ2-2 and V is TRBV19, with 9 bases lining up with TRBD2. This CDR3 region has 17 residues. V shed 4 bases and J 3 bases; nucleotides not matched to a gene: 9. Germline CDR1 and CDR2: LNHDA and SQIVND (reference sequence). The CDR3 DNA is TGTGCCAGTAGTAATAATGGCGGGAGGGCCGACACCGGGGAGCTGTTTTTT. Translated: CASSNNGGRADTGELFF.

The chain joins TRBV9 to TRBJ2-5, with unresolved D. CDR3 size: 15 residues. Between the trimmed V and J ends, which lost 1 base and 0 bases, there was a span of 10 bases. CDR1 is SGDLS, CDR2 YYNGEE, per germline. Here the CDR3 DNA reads TGTGCCAGCAGCGTAAATACTGGTTACCAAGAGACCCAGTACTTC. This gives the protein CASSVNTGYQETQYF.

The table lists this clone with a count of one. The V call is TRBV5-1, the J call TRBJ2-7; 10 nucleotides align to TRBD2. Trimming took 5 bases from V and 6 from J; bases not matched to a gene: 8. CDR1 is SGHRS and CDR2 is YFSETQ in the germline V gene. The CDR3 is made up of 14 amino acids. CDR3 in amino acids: CASSTGTSDLEQYF. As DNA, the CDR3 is TGCGCCAGCAGTACCGGGACTAGCGATCTCGAGCAGTACTTC. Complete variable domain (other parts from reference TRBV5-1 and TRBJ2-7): KAGVTQTPRYLIKTRGQQVTLSCSPISGHRSVSWYQQTPGQGLQFLFEYFSETQRNKGNFPGRFSGRQFSNSRSEMNVSTLELGDSALYLCASSTGTSDLEQYFGPGTRLTVT.

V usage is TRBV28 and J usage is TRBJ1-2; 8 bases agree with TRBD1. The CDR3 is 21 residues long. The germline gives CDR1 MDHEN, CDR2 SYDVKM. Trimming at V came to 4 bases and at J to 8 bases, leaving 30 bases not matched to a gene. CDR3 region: CASSSRLLTLQGAKYVGGYTF. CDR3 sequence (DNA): TGTGCCAGCAGTTCACGCTTATTGACCTTGCAGGGGGCAAAGTATGTGGGAGGCTACACCTTC.